These 28 T cell receptor beta chains were sequenced from one sample in a study of control samples from healthy donors and cancer patients (dated by TCRdb to about 2020). Receptor amplification or capture employed the immunoSEQ multiplex PCR assay. Held by TCRdb, this immuneACCESS table contains in-frame sequences only and omits some clones. Under half of the omission traces to an unresolved V gene where checked; the cause of the rest is unknown. Within this sample are more than 95,000 clones, with around nine tenths of them counted one time only. Of the sample, about 8.7% is held by the ten largest clones. Sequences were obtained from blood. Source of these receptors: a middle-aged man in good health.

The chain links TRBV12-3 or TRBV12-4 to TRBJ2-2; unclear D gene. This CDR3 has 13 residues. V lost 3 bases to trimming and J lost 7 bases, with 9 bases between them. The CDR3 nucleotides are TGTGCCAGCAGTTTTGGTATGGTCGGGGAGCTGTTTTTT. Its protein is CASSFGMVGELFF.

This clone appeared a few times. V is TRBV11-2 and J is TRBJ2-1, with D unresolved. From germline, CDR1 is SGHAT and CDR2 FQNNGV. CDR3 length equals 11 residues. The V end lost 5 bases, the J end lost 6 bases, and 5 bases lay between the germline ends. CDR3 DNA sequence: TGTGCCAGCAGCCAAACCAATGAGCAGTTCTTC. The encoded protein is CASSQTNEQFF.

This sequence joins TRBV7-8 and TRBJ1-1, with D perhaps TRBD1 (6 bases). Germline V gene data show CDR1 as SGHVS and CDR2 as FQNEAQ. The CDR3 has 21 residues. Trimming took 2 bases from V and 4 from J, leaving 32 bases between them. The DNA of the CDR3 is TGTGCCAGCAGCTTACGGGGGCGGGGGACGAGGGACCCCCTTTGGGTCACTGAAGCTTTCTTT. Protein sequence: CASSLRGRGTRDPLWVTEAFF.

The chain employs TRBV10-1 and TRBJ1-1; D not certain. V was clipped by 6 bases and J by 3 bases, with 11 bases between them. CDR1 WNHNN and CDR2 SYGVQD come from the germline V gene (reference sequence). The CDR3 covers 13 residues. This chain's CDR3 is CASRFSSDTEAFF. The CDR3 DNA sequence: TGCGCCAGCAGGTTTTCATCGGACACTGAAGCTTTCTTT.

J is TRBJ2-3 and V is TRBV6-5; 11 bases fit TRBD2. The CDR3 consists of 16 residues. V lost 0 bases to trimming and J lost 9 bases; unmatched junction nucleotides: 8. Germline-derived CDR1 and CDR2 are MNHEY and SVGAGI. The CDR3 is CASSYSGASGGYTQYF. DNA for the CDR3: TGTGCCAGCAGTTACTCCGGGGCTAGCGGGGGGTACACGCAGTATTTT.

The table lists this clone with a few counts. The chain carries TRBV2 and TRBJ1-6, with 10 bases fitting TRBD1. The germline V gene encodes CDR1 SNHLY and CDR2 FYNNEI. The CDR3 has 15 residues. Trimming removed 10 bases from V and 3 bases from J; junction bases left unmatched: 6. The CDR3 coding sequence is TGTGCCACCCAGGGACAGGGGAACTATAATTCACCCCTCCACTTT. The encoded protein is CATQGQGNYNSPLHF.

The chain combines TRBV5-1 with TRBJ1-2; 7 bases are a match to TRBD1. Germline V lookup: CDR1 SGHRS, CDR2 YFSETQ. The CDR3 consists of 13 residues. The V gene end was trimmed by 4 bases and the J gene end by 4 bases; junction bases not matched to a gene: 4. CDR3 loop: CASSEDRVYGYTF. The CDR3 DNA reads TGCGCCAGCAGCGAAGACAGGGTCTATGGCTACACCTTC.

In this sample, this clone turned up a few times. The genes are TRBV18 and TRBJ1-3; D is unresolved. Trimming took 0 bases from V and 3 from J, leaving 9 bases between them. Germline V CDR1 and CDR2: KGHSH, LQKENI. This CDR3 comprises 15 residues. DNA of the CDR3: TGTGCCAGCTCACCACCGGAAGTGTATGGAAACACCATATATTTT. Protein: CASSPPEVYGNTIYF.

The V call is TRBV7-6, the J call TRBJ2-6; a possible D gene is TRBD1 (6 bases). The V and J ends lost 1 base and 2 bases respectively, with 12 bases between them. Germline CDR1 is SGHVS and CDR2 is FNYEAQ. This CDR3 is 17 amino acids long. The CDR3 DNA follows: TGTGCCAGCAGCTTAGTACAGGGTGGTACTGGGGCCAACGTCCTGACTTTC. Its protein product is CASSLVQGGTGANVLTF.

A single count supports this clone. The chain recombines TRBV4-3 with TRBJ2-1, with TRBD1 matching 7 bases. The V gene end was trimmed by 3 bases and the J gene end by 2 bases; junction bases not matched to a gene: 4. CDR3 length: 15 amino acids. Per the germline V gene, CDR1 is LGHNA and CDR2 is YSLEER. CDR3 in amino acids: CASSQLGTAYNEQFF. In DNA, the CDR3 is TGCGCCAGCAGCCAGCTCGGGACAGCCTACAATGAGCAGTTCTTC.

The chain links TRBV3-1 (or the pseudogene TRBV3-2) to TRBJ2-5; the D gene is possibly TRBD1 (6 bases). In germline, CDR1 is LGHDT, CDR2 YNNKEL (reference sequence). This CDR3 comprises 15 residues. Between the trimmed V and J ends, which lost 0 bases and 4 bases, there was a span of 12 bases. The DNA for the CDR3 is TGTGCCAGCAGCCAAGATCTGGCGACAGGAGAGACCCAGTACTTC. Its protein is CASSQDLATGETQYF.

The chain links TRBV5-4 to TRBJ1-2; D possibly corresponds to TRBD1 (6 bases). Germline assignment: CDR1 SGHNT and CDR2 YYREEE (reference sequence). CDR3 length equals 14 residues. Between the trimmed V and J ends, which lost 4 bases and 7 bases, there was a span of 17 bases. This CDR3 is CASSPRTVIFGYTF. Here the CDR3 DNA reads TGTGCCAGCAGCCCCCGGACAGTCATCTTTGGCTACACCTTC. The full variable domain, its missing parts supplied by reference TRBV5-4 and TRBJ1-2, is ETGVTQSPTHLIKTRGQQVTLRCSSQSGHNTVSWYQQALGQGPQFIFQYYREEENGRGNFPPRFSGLQFPNYSSELNVNALELDDSALYLCASSPRTVIFGYTFGSGTRLTVV.

The J gene is TRBJ1-2, the V gene TRBV6-1; no clear D gene. The germline V gene encodes CDR1 MNHNS and CDR2 SASEGT. The CDR3 is 16 amino acids. Trimming shortened V by 0 bases and J by 5 bases, and 16 bases separated the two germline ends. CDR3 in amino acids: CASSEAPTFGDYGYTF. DNA of the CDR3: TGTGCCAGCAGTGAAGCGCCTACTTTCGGGGATTATGGCTACACCTTC.

The chain joins TRBV30 to TRBJ1-6, with D possibly matching TRBD1 (6 bases). V dropped 2 bases and J dropped 6 bases, with 8 bases sitting between them. CDR1 and CDR2 from the germline V gene are GTSNPN and SVGIG (reference sequence). The CDR3 has 13 amino acids. CDR3: CAWSTGPNSPLHF. The CDR3 nucleotides are TGTGCCTGGAGTACAGGGCCTAATTCACCCCTCCACTTT.

The chain combines TRBV27 with TRBJ2-1; 7 bases align to TRBD1. CDR1 and CDR2 (germline): MNHEY, SMNVEV (reference sequence). This CDR3 has 13 residues. J was trimmed by 12 bases and V by 5 bases; bases with no gene match: 10. The CDR3 spells CASSLRQGYGQFF. The CDR3 coding sequence is TGTGCCAGCAGTCTTCGACAGGGTTATGGGCAGTTCTTC.

The CDR3 is CASGTGTSGTDTQYF. For the CDR3, the DNA is TGTGCCAGCGGGACCGGGACTAGCGGCACAGATACGCAGTATTTT. J is TRBJ2-3 and V is TRBV6-5, with 10 bases that match TRBD2. CDR3 length: 15 amino acids. After removal of 8 bases from V and 1 base from J, the junction contained 6 bases not matched to a gene. Germline V gene data show CDR1 as MNHEY and CDR2 as SVGAGI.

The gene calls are TRBV15 and TRBJ2-5; D is perhaps TRBD1 or TRBD2 (5 bases each). With 1 base removed from V and 5 bases from J, the gap between germline ends came to 17 bases. Germline values: CDR1 LNHNV, CDR2 YYDKDF (reference sequence). This CDR3 contains 16 residues. The CDR3 protein is CATSRGLGTSRETQYF. Here the CDR3 DNA reads TGTGCCACCAGCAGAGGCCTCGGGACGTCGCGGGAGACCCAGTACTTC.

The CDR3 nucleotides are TGCAGCGTCTCGACTAGCGGGGGGGCAAATGAGCAGTTCTTC. Protein product: CSVSTSGGANEQFF. This chain links TRBV29-1 with TRBJ2-1; 14 bases line up with TRBD2. CDR3 length equals 14 residues. Germline V gene data show CDR1 as SQVTM and CDR2 as ANQGSEA. The junction had 5 bases not matched to a gene; V was cut back by 6 bases and J by 7 bases.

This clone was found many times. Other nucleotide sequences in the sample specify the same CDR3. The chain recombines TRBV7-2 with TRBJ2-7; 8 bases match TRBD1. Losses at the gene ends were 1 base for V and 4 bases for J; bases not matched to a gene: 6. Germline V gives CDR1 SGHTA, CDR2 FQGNSA. This CDR3 spans 15 amino acids. The DNA for the CDR3 is TGTGCCAGCAGCTTAGGGGGCCAGGGGGCATACGAGCAGTACTTC. Amino acid sequence: CASSLGGQGAYEQYF.

This chain uses TRBV27 with TRBJ1-6; D remains unclear. Between the trimmed V and J ends, which lost 6 bases and 11 bases, there was a span of 20 bases. CDR1 MNHEY and CDR2 SMNVEV come from the germline V gene (reference sequence). This CDR3 spans 15 amino acids. CDR3 DNA: TGTGCCAGCAGGCGTACTATGGAATCCGGCCCACCCCTCCACTTT. Its translation: CASRRTMESGPPLHF.

This clone has a count of ten or more. The chain links TRBV4-2 to TRBJ1-5; TRBD1 agrees at 7 bases. The V gene end was trimmed by 5 bases and the J gene end by 7 bases; junction bases not matched to a gene: 5. CDR1 is LGHNA, CDR2 YNFKEQ, per germline. The CDR3 spans 13 residues. The CDR3 loop reads CASSGQGEQPQHF. The DNA of the CDR3 is TGTGCCAGCAGCGGGCAGGGGGAACAGCCCCAGCATTTT.

In its sample, this clone was seen once. V is TRBV29-1 and J is TRBJ2-7; D perhaps matches TRBD1 (7 bases). CDR3 length equals 15 residues. The V end lost 2 bases, the J end lost 5 bases, and 19 bases lay between the germline ends. The germline gives CDR1 SQVTM, CDR2 ANQGSEA. In DNA, the CDR3 is TGCAGCGTTGAATTTTTAGGAGGGGGCAGGGACGAGCAGTACTTC. Translated, it gives CSVEFLGGGRDEQYF.

J is TRBJ1-4 and V is TRBV29-1, with 8 bases that match TRBD1. The CDR3 has 13 amino acids. The germline gives CDR1 SQVTM, CDR2 ANQGSEA. J lost 3 bases, V lost 7 bases, and 4 bases had no gene match. The CDR3 bases are TGCAGCGCGACAGGGGCGGCTAATGAAAAACTGTTTTTT. This translates into CSATGAANEKLFF.

This clone appeared once. The chain carries TRBV19 and TRBJ2-4; the D is unclear. Germline-derived CDR1 and CDR2 are LNHDA and SQIVND (reference sequence). V gave up 4 bases and J gave up 0 bases, with 10 bases separating them. CDR3 size: 15 residues. The CDR3, as DNA: TGTGCCAGTAGTAACCTTTTGCTAGCCAAAAACATTCAGTACTTC. Amino acids: CASSNLLLAKNIQYF.

The chain links TRBV7-2 to TRBJ2-3; D possibly corresponds to TRBD2 (7 bases). The germline gives CDR1 SGHTA, CDR2 FQGNSA. Trimming took off 3 bases at V and 6 bases at J, with 19 bases between the two ends. The CDR3 sequence is 16 residues long. The CDR3 DNA reads as TGTGCCAGCAGCTTTCTTAGTGGAGGGAGGGGGGATACGCAGTATTTT. It codes for CASSFLSGGRGDTQYF.

The CDR3 DNA sequence: TGTGCCAGTAGTATCACCCAGGCAGTCTCTGGAAACACCATATATTTT. Translated, it gives CASSITQAVSGNTIYF. The rearrangement joins TRBV19 to TRBJ1-3; D remains ambiguous. This CDR3 spans 16 amino acids. Between the trimmed V and J ends, which lost 3 bases and 0 bases, there was a span of 12 bases. Germline CDR1 is LNHDA and CDR2 is SQIVND (reference sequence). The full variable domain, in which reference TRBV19 and TRBJ1-3 provide the parts outside the CDR3, is DGGITQSPKYLFRKEGQNVTLSCEQNLNHDAMYWYRQDPGQGLRLIYYSQIVNDFQKGDIAEGYSVSREKKESFPLTVTSAQKNPTAFYLCASSITQAVSGNTIYFGEGSWLTVV.

In DNA form, the CDR3 reads TGTGCCAGCAGGAAGAGCGGGGGGGAAGAGACCCAGTACTTC. Translating gives CASRKSGGEETQYF. This chain joins TRBV7-9 and TRBJ2-5; 10 bases are shared with TRBD2. Germline trimming cut 6 bases from V and 3 bases from J; bases unmatched to any gene: 4. The CDR3 totals 14 residues. CDR1 is SEHNR and CDR2 is FQNEAQ in the germline V gene (reference sequence).

The J gene is TRBJ1-1, the V gene TRBV9; weak D call: TRBD1 (5 bases). The germline CDR1 and CDR2 sequences are SGDLS and YYNGEE. The V end was cut by 2 bases, the J end by 1 base, with 12 bases between. The length of the CDR3 is 15 residues. This chain's CDR3 is CASSVSTETNTEAFF. In nucleotides, the CDR3 is TGTGCCAGCAGCGTGTCGACAGAAACGAACACTGAAGCTTTCTTT.